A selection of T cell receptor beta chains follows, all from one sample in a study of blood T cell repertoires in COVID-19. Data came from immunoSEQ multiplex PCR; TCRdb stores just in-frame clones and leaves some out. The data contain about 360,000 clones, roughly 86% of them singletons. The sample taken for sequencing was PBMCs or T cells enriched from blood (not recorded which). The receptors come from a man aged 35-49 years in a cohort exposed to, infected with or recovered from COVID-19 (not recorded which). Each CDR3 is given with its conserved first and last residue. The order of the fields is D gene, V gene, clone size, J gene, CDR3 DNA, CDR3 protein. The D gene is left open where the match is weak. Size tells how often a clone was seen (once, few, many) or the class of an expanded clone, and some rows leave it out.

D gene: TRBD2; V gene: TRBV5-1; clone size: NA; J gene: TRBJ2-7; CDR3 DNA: TGCGCCAGCAGGACAGCAACTAGCGCCAGCTCCTACGAGCAGTACTTC; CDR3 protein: CASRTATSASSYEQYF
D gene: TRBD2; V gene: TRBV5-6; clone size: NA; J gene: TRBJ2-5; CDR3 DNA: TGTGCCAGCAGCTTGGTGGGGCTAGCGGGAGGGCCAGACGAGACCCAGTACTTC; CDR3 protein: CASSLVGLAGGPDETQYF
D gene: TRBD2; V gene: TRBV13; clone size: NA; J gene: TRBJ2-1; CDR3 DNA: TGTGCCAGCAGCTTATTCCCTGTGTGGGGTAGCGGGCACGTTAGCTCCTACAATGAGCAGTTCTTC; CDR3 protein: CASSLFPVWGSGHVSSYNEQFF
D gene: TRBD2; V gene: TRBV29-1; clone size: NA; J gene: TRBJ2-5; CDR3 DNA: TGCAGCGTTGAAGCGGGAGGGCGGCCGGAGACCCAGTACTTC; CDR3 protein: CSVEAGGRPETQYF
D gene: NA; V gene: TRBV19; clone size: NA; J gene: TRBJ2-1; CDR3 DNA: TGTGCCAGTAGTATCTCGGGGGACCTCTACAATGAGCAGTTCTTC; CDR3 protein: CASSISGDLYNEQFF
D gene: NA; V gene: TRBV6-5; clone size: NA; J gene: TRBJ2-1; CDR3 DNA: TGTGCCAGCAGAGGGTTGTGGGGGGTCCATGAGCAGTTCTTC; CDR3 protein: CASRGLWGVHEQFF
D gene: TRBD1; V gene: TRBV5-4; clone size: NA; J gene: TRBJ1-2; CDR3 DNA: TGTGCCAGCAGCTTCCCGGGACAGGAGGACTATGGCTACACCTTC; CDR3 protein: CASSFPGQEDYGYTF
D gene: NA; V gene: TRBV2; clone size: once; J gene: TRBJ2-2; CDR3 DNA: TGTGCCAGCAAAGGGGTGAACACCGGGGAGCTGTTTTTT; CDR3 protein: CASKGVNTGELFF
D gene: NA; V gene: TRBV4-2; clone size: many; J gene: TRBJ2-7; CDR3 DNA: TGTGCCAGCAGCCAAGATCTGGGCAGCGGATCCTACGAGCAGTACTTC; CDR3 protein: CASSQDLGSGSYEQYF
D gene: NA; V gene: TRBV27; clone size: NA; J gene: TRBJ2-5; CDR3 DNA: TGTGCCAGCAGTTTATGGGGGGGGGCGGGGGAGACCCAGTACTTC; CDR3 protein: CASSLWGGAGETQYF
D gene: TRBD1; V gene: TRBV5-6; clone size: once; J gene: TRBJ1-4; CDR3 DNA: TGTGCCAGCAGCTTATGGCACAGGGGGTATGAAAAACTGTTTTTT; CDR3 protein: CASSLWHRGYEKLFF
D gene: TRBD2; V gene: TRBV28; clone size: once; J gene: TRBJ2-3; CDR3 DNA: TGTGCCATCACTAGCGGTAGCACAGATACGCAGTATTTT; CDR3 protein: CAITSGSTDTQYF
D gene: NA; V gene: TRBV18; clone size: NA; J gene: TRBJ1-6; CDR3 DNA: TGTGCCAGCTCACCATGGCCGGGCTCGGGGAATTCACCCCTCCACTTT; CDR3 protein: CASSPWPGSGNSPLHF
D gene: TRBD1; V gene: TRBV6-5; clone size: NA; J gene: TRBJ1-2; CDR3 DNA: TGTGCCAGCAGTTATCATGGACAGGCCAACTATGGCTACACCTTC; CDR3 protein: CASSYHGQANYGYTF
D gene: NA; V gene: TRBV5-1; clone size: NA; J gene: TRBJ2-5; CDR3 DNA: TGCGCCAGCAGCGTAGGAGGGCCTGAAGAGACCCAGTACTTC; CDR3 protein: CASSVGGPEETQYF
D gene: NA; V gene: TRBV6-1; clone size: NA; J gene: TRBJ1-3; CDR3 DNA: TGTGCCAGCAGTGAAGACCGGGACTCTGGAAACACCATATATTTT; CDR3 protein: CASSEDRDSGNTIYF
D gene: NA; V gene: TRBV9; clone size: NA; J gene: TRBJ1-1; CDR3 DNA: TGTGCCAGCAGCGTAGTCGGAGAGTCGGGAGCTTTCTTT; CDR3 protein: CASSVVGESGAFF
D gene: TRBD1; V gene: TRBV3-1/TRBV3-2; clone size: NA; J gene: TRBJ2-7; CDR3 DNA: TGTGCCAGCAGCCAGACAGGGTCCTACGAGCAGTACTTC; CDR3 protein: CASSQTGSYEQYF
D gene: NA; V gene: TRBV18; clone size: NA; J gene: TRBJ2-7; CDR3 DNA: TGTGCCAGCTCACCGGCAGGGAACGAGCAGTACTTC; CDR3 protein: CASSPAGNEQYF
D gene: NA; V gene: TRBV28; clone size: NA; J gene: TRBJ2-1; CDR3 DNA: TGTGCCAGCAGTTTGGGGCGGGACCTGTTCTTC; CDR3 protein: CASSLGRDLFF
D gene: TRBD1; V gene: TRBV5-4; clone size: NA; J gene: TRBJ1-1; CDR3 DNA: TGTGCCAGCAGCTTGGGGGGACAGAACATGAACACTGAAGCTTTCTTT; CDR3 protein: CASSLGGQNMNTEAFF
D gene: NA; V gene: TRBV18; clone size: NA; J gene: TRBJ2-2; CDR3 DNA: TGTGCCAGCTCACTCTCCCAGACCGGGGAGCTGTTTTTT; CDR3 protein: CASSLSQTGELFF
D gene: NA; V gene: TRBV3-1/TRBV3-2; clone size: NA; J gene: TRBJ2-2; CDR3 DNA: TGTGCCAGCAGCCAAGGGCGGGGCCGGAACACCGGGGAGCTGTTTTTT; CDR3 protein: CASSQGRGRNTGELFF
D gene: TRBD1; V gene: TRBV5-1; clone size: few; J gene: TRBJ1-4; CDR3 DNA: TGCGCCAGCAGCTCATTACAGGGGTTGGGTGAAAAACTGTTTTTT; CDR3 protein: CASSSLQGLGEKLFF
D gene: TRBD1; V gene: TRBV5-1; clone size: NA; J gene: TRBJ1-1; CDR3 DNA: TGCGCCAGCAGCTTGGGACAGGGAGCTTGGTTCGACACTGAAGCTTTCTTT; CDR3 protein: CASSLGQGAWFDTEAFF
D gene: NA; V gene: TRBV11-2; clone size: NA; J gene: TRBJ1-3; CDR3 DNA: TGTGCCAGCAGCTTAGTTCCGGGAAACACCATATATTTT; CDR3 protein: CASSLVPGNTIYF
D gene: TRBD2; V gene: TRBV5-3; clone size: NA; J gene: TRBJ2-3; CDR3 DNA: TGTGCCAGAAGCTTGGCCGGTCGGGAGGAAGAGACAGATACGCAGTATTTT; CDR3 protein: CARSLAGREEETDTQYF
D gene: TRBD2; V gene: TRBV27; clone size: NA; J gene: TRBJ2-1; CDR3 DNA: TGTGCCAGCAGTTCAATGCCGGGACTAGAAAATGAGCAGTTCTTC; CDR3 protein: CASSSMPGLENEQFF
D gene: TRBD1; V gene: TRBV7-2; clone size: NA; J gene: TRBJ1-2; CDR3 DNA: TGTGCCAGCAGCTCACGGACGCAGGGGGGCTATGGCTACACCTTC; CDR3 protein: CASSSRTQGGYGYTF
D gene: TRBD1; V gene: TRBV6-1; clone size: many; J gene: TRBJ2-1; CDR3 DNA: TGTGCCAGCAGTGGCGAGACAGGGGGCTTCAACAATGAGCAGTTCTTC; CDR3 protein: CASSGETGGFNNEQFF
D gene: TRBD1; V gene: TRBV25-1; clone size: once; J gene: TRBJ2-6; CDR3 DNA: TGTGCCAGCAGTGGACAGGGGGCAGGGGGGGCCAACGTCCTGACTTTC; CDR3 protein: CASSGQGAGGANVLTF
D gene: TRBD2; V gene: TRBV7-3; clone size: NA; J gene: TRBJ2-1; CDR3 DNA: TGTGCCAGCAGCTCCTCGGGTGGGACTAGGCCCTACAATGAGCAGTTCTTC; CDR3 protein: CASSSSGGTRPYNEQFF
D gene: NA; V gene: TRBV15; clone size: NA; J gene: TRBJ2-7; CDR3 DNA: TGTGCCACCAGCAGAGATGGAGGACTTCCCAGCTCCTACGAGCAGTACTTC; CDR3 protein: CATSRDGGLPSSYEQYF
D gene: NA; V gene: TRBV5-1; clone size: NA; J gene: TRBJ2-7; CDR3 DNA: TGCGCCAGCTCCTCCCGGACAGATGGCGAGCAGTACTTC; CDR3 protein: CASSSRTDGEQYF
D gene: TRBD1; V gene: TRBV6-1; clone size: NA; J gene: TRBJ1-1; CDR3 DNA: TGTGCCAGCAGTGAACCATATGACAGGGCTGAAGCTTTCTTT; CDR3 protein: CASSEPYDRAEAFF
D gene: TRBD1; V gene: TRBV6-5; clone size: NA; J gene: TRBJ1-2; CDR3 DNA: TGTGCCAGCAAAAGGGACAGCTCCTATGGCTACACCTTC; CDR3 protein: CASKRDSSYGYTF
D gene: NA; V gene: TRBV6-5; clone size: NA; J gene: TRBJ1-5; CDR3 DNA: TGTGCCAGCAGTCAGGACAGCACTAGCAATCAGCCCCAGCATTTT; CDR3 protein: CASSQDSTSNQPQHF
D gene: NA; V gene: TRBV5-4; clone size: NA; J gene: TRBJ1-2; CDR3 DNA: TGTGCCAGCAGCTTGGCGTCCAACTACTATGGCTACACCTTC; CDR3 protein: CASSLASNYYGYTF
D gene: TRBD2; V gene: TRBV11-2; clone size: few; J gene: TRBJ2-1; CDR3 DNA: TGTGCCAGCAGCTCTAGCGGGAGGGTTCCTGAGCAGTTCTTC; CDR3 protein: CASSSSGRVPEQFF
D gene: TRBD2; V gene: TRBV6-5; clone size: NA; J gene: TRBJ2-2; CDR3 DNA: TGTGCCAGCAGTTACTTGAGGGAGGGCGGGGAGCTGTTTTTT; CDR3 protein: CASSYLREGGELFF
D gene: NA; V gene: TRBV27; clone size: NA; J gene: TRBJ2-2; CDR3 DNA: TGTGCCGTCGGTCGGGCGAACACCGGGGAGCTGTTTTTT; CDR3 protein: CAVGRANTGELFF
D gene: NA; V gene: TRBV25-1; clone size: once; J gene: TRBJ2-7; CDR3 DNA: TGTGCCAGCAGCCGCGGGACAGAGTCCTACGAGCAGTACTTC; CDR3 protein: CASSRGTESYEQYF
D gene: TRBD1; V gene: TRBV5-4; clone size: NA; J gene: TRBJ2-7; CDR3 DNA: TGTGCCAGCAGCTCAGGGACAGGGGGCTACGAGCAGTACTTC; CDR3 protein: CASSSGTGGYEQYF